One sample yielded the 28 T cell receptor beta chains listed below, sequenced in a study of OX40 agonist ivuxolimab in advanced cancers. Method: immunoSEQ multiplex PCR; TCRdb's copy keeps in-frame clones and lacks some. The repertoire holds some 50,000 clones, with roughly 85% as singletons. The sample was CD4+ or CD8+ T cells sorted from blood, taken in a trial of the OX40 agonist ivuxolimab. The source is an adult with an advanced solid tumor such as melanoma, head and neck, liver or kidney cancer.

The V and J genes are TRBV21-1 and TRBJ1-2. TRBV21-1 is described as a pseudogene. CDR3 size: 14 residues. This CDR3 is CASSPEWVWYGYTF. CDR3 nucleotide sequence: TGTGCCAGCAGCCCGGAGTGGGTTTGGTATGGCTACACCTTC.

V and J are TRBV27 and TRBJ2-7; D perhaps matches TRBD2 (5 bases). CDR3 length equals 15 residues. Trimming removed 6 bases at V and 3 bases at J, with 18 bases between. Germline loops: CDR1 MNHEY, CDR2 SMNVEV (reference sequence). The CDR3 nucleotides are TGTGCCAGCAGCCTGAGGGTGGTAGGCGGCTACGAGCAGTACTTC. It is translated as CASSLRVVGGYEQYF.

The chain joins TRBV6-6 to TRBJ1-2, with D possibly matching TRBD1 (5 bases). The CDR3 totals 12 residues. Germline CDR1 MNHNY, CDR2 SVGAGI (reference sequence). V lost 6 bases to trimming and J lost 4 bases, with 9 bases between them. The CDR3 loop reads CASRYGGYGYTF. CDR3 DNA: TGTGCCAGCAGATACGGGGGCTATGGCTACACCTTC.

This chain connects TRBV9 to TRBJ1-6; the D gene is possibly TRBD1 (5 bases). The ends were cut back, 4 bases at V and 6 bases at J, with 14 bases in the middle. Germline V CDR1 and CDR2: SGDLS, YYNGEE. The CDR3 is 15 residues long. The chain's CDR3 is CASSPGGASNSPLHF. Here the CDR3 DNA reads TGTGCCAGCAGCCCCGGAGGGGCAAGTAATTCACCCCTCCACTTT.

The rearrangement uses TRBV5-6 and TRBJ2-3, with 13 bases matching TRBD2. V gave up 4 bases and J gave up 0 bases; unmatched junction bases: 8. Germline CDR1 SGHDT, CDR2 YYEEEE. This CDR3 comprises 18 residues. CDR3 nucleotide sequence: TGTGCCAGCAGCCCCTGGACTAGCGGGAGCGGTAGCACAGATACGCAGTATTTT. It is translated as CASSPWTSGSGSTDTQYF.

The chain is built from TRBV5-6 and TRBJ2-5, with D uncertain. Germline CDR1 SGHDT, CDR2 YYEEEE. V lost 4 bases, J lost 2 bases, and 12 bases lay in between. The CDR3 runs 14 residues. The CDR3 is CASSRRVAQETQYF. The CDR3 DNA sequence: TGTGCCAGCAGCCGCCGAGTGGCGCAAGAGACCCAGTACTTC.

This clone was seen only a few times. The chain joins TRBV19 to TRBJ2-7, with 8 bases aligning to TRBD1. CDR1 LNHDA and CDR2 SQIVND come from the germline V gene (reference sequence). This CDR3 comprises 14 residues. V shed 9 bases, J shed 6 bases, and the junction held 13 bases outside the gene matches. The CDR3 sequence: CASAGGAEGREQYF. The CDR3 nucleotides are TGTGCCAGCGCAGGGGGCGCGGAAGGTCGCGAGCAGTACTTC.

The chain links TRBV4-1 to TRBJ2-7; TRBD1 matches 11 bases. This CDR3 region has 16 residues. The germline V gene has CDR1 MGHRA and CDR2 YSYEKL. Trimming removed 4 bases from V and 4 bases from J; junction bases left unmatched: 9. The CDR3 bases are TGCGCCAGCAGCCCCGGACAGGGGGCGTCGCAATACGAGCAGTACTTC. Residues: CASSPGQGASQYEQYF.

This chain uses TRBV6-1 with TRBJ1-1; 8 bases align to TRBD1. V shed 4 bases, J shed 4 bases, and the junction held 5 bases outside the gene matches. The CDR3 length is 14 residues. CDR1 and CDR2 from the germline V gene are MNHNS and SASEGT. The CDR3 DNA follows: TGTGCCAGCAGTGGGGGACAGGCGGGCACTGAAGCTTTCTTT. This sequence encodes CASSGGQAGTEAFF.

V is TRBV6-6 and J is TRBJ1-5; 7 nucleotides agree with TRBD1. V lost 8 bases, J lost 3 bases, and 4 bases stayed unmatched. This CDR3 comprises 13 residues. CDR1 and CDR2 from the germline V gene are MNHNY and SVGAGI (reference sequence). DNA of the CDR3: TGTGCCAGCGGGACAGTCGCCAATCAGCCCCAGCATTTT. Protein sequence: CASGTVANQPQHF.

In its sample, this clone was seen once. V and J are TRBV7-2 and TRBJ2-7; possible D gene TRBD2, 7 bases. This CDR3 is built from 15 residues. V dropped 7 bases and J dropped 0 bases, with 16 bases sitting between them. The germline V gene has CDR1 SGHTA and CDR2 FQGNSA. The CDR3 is CASTLGGGSSYEQYF. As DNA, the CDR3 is TGTGCCAGCACTCTAGGGGGGGGGAGCTCCTACGAGCAGTACTTC.

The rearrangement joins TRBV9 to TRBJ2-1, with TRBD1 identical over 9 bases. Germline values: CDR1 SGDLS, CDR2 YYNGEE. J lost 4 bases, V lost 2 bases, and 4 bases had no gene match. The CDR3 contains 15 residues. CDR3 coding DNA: TGTGCCAGCAGCGTCCGGGACAGGGTTTACAATGAGCAGTTCTTC. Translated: CASSVRDRVYNEQFF.

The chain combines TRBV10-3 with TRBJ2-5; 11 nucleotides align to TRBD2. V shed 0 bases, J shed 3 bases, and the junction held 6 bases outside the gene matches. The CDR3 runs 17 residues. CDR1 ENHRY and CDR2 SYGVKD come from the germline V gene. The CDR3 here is CAISESVQTSGKETQYF. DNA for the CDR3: TGTGCCATCAGTGAGTCAGTTCAGACTAGCGGGAAAGAGACCCAGTACTTC.

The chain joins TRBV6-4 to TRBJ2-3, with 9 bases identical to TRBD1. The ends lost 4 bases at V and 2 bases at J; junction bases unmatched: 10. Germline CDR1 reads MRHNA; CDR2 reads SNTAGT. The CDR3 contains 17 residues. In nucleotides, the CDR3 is TGTGCCAGCAGTGTCACGGGGACAGGGACTTACACAGATACGCAGTATTTT. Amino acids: CASSVTGTGTYTDTQYF.

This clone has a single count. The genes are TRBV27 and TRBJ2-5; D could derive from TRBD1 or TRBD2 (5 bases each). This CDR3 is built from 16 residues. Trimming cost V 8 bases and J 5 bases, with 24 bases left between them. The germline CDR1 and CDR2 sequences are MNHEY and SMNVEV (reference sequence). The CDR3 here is CASQRWGIGNSETQYF. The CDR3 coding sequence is TGTGCCAGCCAAAGGTGGGGGATAGGAAATTCGGAGACCCAGTACTTC.

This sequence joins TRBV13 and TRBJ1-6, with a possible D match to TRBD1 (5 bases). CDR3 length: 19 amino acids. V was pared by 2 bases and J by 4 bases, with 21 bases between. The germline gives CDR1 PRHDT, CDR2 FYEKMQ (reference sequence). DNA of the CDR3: TGTGCCAGCAGCTTATTTCCCCGGGGGACCGAACGTTATAATTCACCCCTCCACTTT. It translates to CASSLFPRGTERYNSPLHF.

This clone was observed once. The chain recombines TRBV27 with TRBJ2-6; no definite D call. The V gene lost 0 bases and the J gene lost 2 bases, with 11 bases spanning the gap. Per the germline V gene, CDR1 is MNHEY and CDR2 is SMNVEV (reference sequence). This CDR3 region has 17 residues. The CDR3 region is CASSLSLWAAGANVLTF. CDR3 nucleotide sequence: TGTGCCAGCAGTTTATCGCTGTGGGCAGCTGGGGCCAACGTCCTGACTTTC.

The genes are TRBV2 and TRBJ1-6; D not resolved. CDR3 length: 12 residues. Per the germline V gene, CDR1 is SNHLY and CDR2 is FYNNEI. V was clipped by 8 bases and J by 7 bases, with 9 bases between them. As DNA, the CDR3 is TGTGCCAGCGTTCTGCAGAATTCACCCCTCCACTTT. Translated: CASVLQNSPLHF.

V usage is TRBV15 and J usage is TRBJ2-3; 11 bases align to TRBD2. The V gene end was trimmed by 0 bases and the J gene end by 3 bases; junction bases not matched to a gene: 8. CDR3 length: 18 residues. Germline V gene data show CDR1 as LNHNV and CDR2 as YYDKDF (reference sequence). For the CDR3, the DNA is TGTGCCACCAGCAGAGAACTAGCGGGAGAGAGGCGGACAGATACGCAGTATTTT. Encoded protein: CATSRELAGERRTDTQYF.

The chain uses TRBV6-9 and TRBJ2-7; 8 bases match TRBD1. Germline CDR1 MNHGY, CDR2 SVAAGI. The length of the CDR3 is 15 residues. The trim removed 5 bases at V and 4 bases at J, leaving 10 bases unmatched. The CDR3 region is CASSPFTGGIYEQYF. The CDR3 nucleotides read TGTGCCAGCAGTCCTTTTACAGGGGGAATATACGAGCAGTACTTC.

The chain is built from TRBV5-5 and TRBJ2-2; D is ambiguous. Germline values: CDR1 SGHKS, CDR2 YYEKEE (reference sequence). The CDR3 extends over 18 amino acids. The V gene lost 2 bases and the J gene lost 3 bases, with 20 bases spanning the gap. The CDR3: CASSLEDQWAVYTGELFF. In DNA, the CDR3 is TGTGCCAGCAGCTTAGAAGACCAATGGGCGGTTTACACCGGGGAGCTGTTTTTT.

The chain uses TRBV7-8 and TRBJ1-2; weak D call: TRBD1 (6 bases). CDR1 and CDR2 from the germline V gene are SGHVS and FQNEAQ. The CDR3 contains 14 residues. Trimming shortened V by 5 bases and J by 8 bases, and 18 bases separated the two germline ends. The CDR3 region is CASSLNRVSLGYTF. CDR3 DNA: TGTGCCAGCAGCCTGAACAGGGTCTCGCTCGGCTACACCTTC.

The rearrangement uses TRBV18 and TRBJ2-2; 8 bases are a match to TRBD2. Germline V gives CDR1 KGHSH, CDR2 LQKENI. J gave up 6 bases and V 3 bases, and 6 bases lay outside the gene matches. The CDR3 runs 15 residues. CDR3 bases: TGTGCCAGCTCACCCCCAGCGGGGGCGGCCGGGGAGCTGTTTTTT. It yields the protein CASSPPAGAAGELFF.

In DNA form, the CDR3 reads TGTGCCAGCAGCCCTGTTCGGGGGCACGGCTATGGCTACACCTTC. It specifies CASSPVRGHGYGYTF. This chain uses TRBV9 with TRBJ1-2, with a tentative D call TRBD1 (6 bases). Germline lookup yields CDR1 SGDLS and CDR2 YYNGEE. The CDR3 runs to 15 residues. The germline V and J ends were trimmed by 4 bases and 4 bases, with 17 bases remaining between them.

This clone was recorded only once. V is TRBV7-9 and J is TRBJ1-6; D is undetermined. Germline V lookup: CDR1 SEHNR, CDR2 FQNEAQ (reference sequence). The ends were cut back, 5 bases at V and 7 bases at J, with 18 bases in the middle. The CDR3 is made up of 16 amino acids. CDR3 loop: CASSVLQGNRNSPLHF. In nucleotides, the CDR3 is TGTGCCAGCAGCGTTCTACAAGGAAATCGAAATTCACCCCTCCACTTT.

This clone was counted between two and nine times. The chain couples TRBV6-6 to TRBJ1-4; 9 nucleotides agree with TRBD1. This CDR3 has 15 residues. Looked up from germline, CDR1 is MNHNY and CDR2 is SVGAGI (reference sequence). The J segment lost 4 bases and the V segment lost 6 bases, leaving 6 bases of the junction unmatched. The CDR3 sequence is CASSRGQGVNEKLFF. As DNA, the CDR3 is TGTGCCAGCAGCAGGGGACAGGGAGTTAATGAAAAACTGTTTTTT.

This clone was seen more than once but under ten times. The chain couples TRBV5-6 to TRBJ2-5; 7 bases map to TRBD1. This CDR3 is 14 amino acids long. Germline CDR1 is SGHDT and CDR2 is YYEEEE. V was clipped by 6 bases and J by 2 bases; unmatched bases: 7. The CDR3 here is CASTLVGQQETQYF. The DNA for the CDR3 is TGTGCCAGCACCCTGGTGGGACAGCAAGAGACCCAGTACTTC.

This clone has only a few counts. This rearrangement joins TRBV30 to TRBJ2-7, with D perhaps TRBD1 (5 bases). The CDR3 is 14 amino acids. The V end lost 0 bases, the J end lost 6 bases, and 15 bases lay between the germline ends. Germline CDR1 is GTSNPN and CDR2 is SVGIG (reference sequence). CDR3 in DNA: TGTGCCTGGAGTGTAAGGCAGGGTAGATCCGAGCAGTACTTC. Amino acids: CAWSVRQGRSEQYF.